Presented here are 16 T cell receptor beta chains from one specimen sequenced in a study of blood T cell repertoires in COVID-19. Data came from immunoSEQ multiplex PCR; TCRdb stores just in-frame clones and leaves some out. The sample lists fewer than 200,000 clones, more than 75% occurring once. Material: PBMCs or T cells enriched from blood (not recorded which). Receptor source: a woman in her forties or fifties who had recovered from COVID-19.

The chain has TRBV19 and TRBJ2-7; TRBD1 matches 8 bases. The ends lost 0 bases at V and 2 bases at J; junction bases unmatched: 3. Germline lookup yields CDR1 LNHDA and CDR2 SQIVND (reference sequence). The CDR3 has 15 residues. CDR3 amino acids: CASSIEGTGTYEQYF. The CDR3 coding sequence is TGTGCCAGTAGTATAGAGGGGACAGGTACCTACGAGCAGTACTTC.

This clone has just a few counts. The CDR3 region is CASSLSPGRTEAFF. The CDR3 nucleotides are TGTGCCAGCAGTTTATCTCCAGGGAGGACTGAAGCTTTCTTT. The chain employs TRBV27 and TRBJ1-1, with D possibly being TRBD1 (5 bases). Germline assignment: CDR1 MNHEY and CDR2 SMNVEV (reference sequence). V was pared by 0 bases and J by 5 bases, with 10 bases between. The CDR3 length is 14 residues.

The J gene is TRBJ2-7, the V gene TRBV28; 9 bases are shared with TRBD2. CDR1 is MDHEN, CDR2 SYDVKM, per germline. This CDR3 contains 15 residues. V dropped 6 bases and J dropped 3; count of bases not matched to a gene: 9. The CDR3 nucleotides read TGTGCCAGCAGGACTAGGGGCGGGAGGGTCTACGAGCAGTACTTC. Amino acid sequence: CASRTRGGRVYEQYF.

The chain is built from TRBV20-1 and TRBJ1-2; D uncertain. The CDR3 runs 12 residues. The V end was cut by 3 bases, the J end by 6 bases, with 11 bases between. CDR1 and CDR2 (germline): DFQATT, SNEGSKA (reference sequence). The CDR3 sequence is CSASARQDGYTF. The CDR3 DNA reads as TGCAGTGCTAGTGCCAGGCAGGATGGCTACACCTTC.

Of note for this clone: This specimen includes other DNA sequences encoding the same CDR3. The chain joins TRBV5-1 to TRBJ2-7, with D perhaps TRBD2 (6 bases). Germline V CDR1 and CDR2: SGHRS, YFSETQ. The germline V and J ends were trimmed by 0 bases and 3 bases, with 10 bases remaining between them. The CDR3 has 14 residues. The CDR3 region is CASSLAGGYYEQYF. In DNA, the CDR3 is TGCGCCAGCAGCTTGGCCGGAGGGTACTACGAGCAGTACTTC. The variable domain in full, with the rest retrieved from reference TRBV5-1 and TRBJ2-7, is KAGVTQTPRYLIKTRGQQVTLSCSPISGHRSVSWYQQTPGQGLQFLFEYFSETQRNKGNFPGRFSGRQFSNSRSEMNVSTLELGDSALYLCASSLAGGYYEQYFGPGTRLTVT.

This chain uses TRBV6-1 with TRBJ2-5; 10 bases are shared with TRBD2. Germline loops: CDR1 MNHNS, CDR2 SASEGT. The length of the CDR3 is 16 residues. Trimming removed 1 base from V and 3 bases from J; junction bases left unmatched: 5. Here the CDR3 reads CASSEVLAGEKETQYF. The CDR3 nucleotides are TGTGCCAGCAGTGAAGTTCTAGCGGGGGAAAAAGAGACCCAGTACTTC.

V gene TRBV5-4 combines with J gene TRBJ1-1; 8 bases map to TRBD1. Trimming removed 1 base from V and 2 bases from J; junction bases left unmatched: 4. CDR3 length equals 15 residues. Germline lookup yields CDR1 SGHNT and CDR2 YYREEE (reference sequence). The CDR3 region is CASSLLDRENTEAFF. In DNA, the CDR3 is TGTGCCAGCAGCTTGTTGGACAGGGAAAACACTGAAGCTTTCTTT.

The genes are TRBV5-4 and TRBJ2-7, with a weak D call TRBD1 (6 bases). The CDR3 is 14 residues long. Trimming cost V 0 bases and J 4 bases, with 11 bases left between them. The germline CDR1 and CDR2 sequences are SGHNT and YYREEE (reference sequence). CDR3 sequence (DNA): TGTGCCAGCAGCTTGGGGGGGCCCCGGTACGAGCAGTACTTC. Translation: CASSLGGPRYEQYF.

The chain combines TRBV30 with TRBJ1-1; a weak D match, TRBD1 (6 bases). Germline V gene sequence: CDR1 GTSNPN, CDR2 SVGIG (reference sequence). The CDR3 has 16 amino acids. V shed 3 bases and J shed 7 bases, with 24 bases lying between them. In DNA, the CDR3 is TGTGCCTGGAGCCCTGGACAGACCTGGACCGGTAGTGAAGCTTTCTTT. As protein: CAWSPGQTWTGSEAFF. The full variable domain, completed using reference TRBV30 and TRBJ1-1, is SQTIHQWPATLVQPVGSPLSLECTVEGTSNPNLYWYRQAAGRGLQLLFYSVGIGQISSEVPQNLSASRPQDRQFILSSKKLLLSDSGFYLCAWSPGQTWTGSEAFFGQGTRLTVV.

The rearrangement joins TRBV6-2 or TRBV6-3 to TRBJ2-7; D is perhaps TRBD2 (5 bases). The CDR3 has 14 amino acids. Per the germline V gene, CDR1 is MNHEY and CDR2 is SVGEGT. V was cut by 2 bases and J by 12 bases, with 20 bases left in between. CDR3: CASSYGPFGESTYF. The CDR3 nucleotides read TGTGCCAGCAGTTACGGACCGTTCGGGGAATCTACGTACTTC.

The genes are TRBV7-3 and TRBJ2-3; 9 bases are a match to TRBD2. The CDR3 covers 16 residues. Trimming cost V 2 bases and J 5 bases; bases outside gene matches: 8. The germline gives CDR1 SGHTA, CDR2 FQGTGA. In DNA form, the CDR3 reads TGTGCCAGCAGCTTAGGGGCGGGAGGGCCCGTAGATACGCAGTATTTT. Protein sequence: CASSLGAGGPVDTQYF.

This chain joins TRBV7-2 and TRBJ1-3, with D unresolved. From germline, CDR1 is SGHTA and CDR2 FQGNSA. This CDR3 has 14 amino acids. V was clipped by 1 base and J by 2 bases, with 6 bases between them. CDR3 sequence reads: CASSLVSAGNTIYF. DNA of the CDR3: TGTGCCAGCAGCTTAGTAAGCGCTGGAAACACCATATATTTT.

This chain connects TRBV7-3 to TRBJ2-1; 7 nucleotides match TRBD1. The CDR3 has 17 residues. The V gene end was trimmed by 3 bases and the J gene end by 0 bases; junction bases not matched to a gene: 8. The germline V gene encodes CDR1 SGHTA and CDR2 FQGTGA. Written as DNA, the CDR3 is TGTGCCAGCAGCTTGACGGACAGGCTGAGCTCCTACAATGAGCAGTTCTTC. It yields the protein CASSLTDRLSSYNEQFF.

This clone came up a few times. Compared with germline, one end of the junction differs, possibly owing to a read error. The chain has TRBV20-1 and TRBJ1-2; tentatively, D is TRBD1 (5 bases). CDR3 length equals 11 residues. Germline CDR1 is DFQATT and CDR2 is SNEGSKA (reference sequence). The CDR3 coding sequence is TGCAGTGCCAGAGGGCAGGGCGGCTACACCTTC. Its translation: CSARGQGGYTF.

V and J are TRBV28 and TRBJ2-3, with D tentatively TRBD2 (5 bases). CDR1 and CDR2 (germline): MDHEN, SYDVKM. The V gene lost 6 bases and the J gene lost 6 bases, with 16 bases spanning the gap. This CDR3 is built from 14 residues. CDR3 in DNA: TGTGCCAGCAGGGCGGGTCCCTTCTCCGATACGCAGTATTTT. It yields the protein CASRAGPFSDTQYF.

This clone was seen only once. The rearrangement links TRBV6-5 to TRBJ1-3; D gene uncertain. Germline V lookup: CDR1 MNHEY, CDR2 SVGAGI. V was pared by 2 bases and J by 3 bases, with 11 bases between. CDR3 length equals 15 residues. The CDR3: CASSYAGSRGNTIYF. CDR3 sequence (DNA): TGTGCCAGCAGTTACGCCGGTTCTCGTGGAAACACCATATATTTT.